This T cell receptor beta chain was sequenced in a study of blood T cell repertoires in COVID-19. The overall study: In each case, the material was cDNA or gDNA derived from T cells, B-cell-depleted T cells, or PBMCs.

Individuals drawn from approximately 22 US areas were roughly 18 to 95 years old. The study assigned cohorts using participant-reported clinical history. Donors in Cohort 3 counted as recovered after two negative PCRs, clearance, or symptom resolution. This table comes from immunoSEQ multiplex PCR, and its TCRdb copy is limited to in-frame clones, with some not included. The table lists approximately 490,000 clones, about 88% of them singletons, with 8.3% in the top ten. CDR3 length: 13 amino acids. Germline V gene sequence: CDR1 SGHDN, CDR2 FVKESK. The V gene lost 4 bases and the J gene lost 1 base, with 7 bases spanning the gap.

V usage is TRBV14 and J usage is TRBJ1-2; D is perhaps TRBD1 (5 bases). The sequence was obtained from a woman aged 60 to 75 who had recovered from COVID-19. Source material: PBMCs or T cells enriched from blood (not recorded which). The CDR3 loop is CASSLGRNYGYTF. The CDR3 nucleotides are TGTGCCAGCAGCCTGGGGCGTAACTATGGCTACACCTTC.